These 29 T cell receptor beta chains were all obtained from the same sample, sequenced in a study of prognosis after radiotherapy for stage I lung cancer. From genomic DNA, two-round multiplex PCR was used to amplify TCR beta CDR3. The first round of PCR was done with primers that matched each TRBV and TRBJ gene. TCRdb reanalysed the multiplex PCR reads using MiXCR and keeps one entry per CDR3 protein. The sample comprises 50,000 to 75,000 distinct CDR3 sequences, more than 20% of which are singletons, and approximately 8.3% rests with the top ten. Sequenced material: PBMCs, taken before or after stereotactic body radiation therapy (not recorded which). The receptors here all came from a donor aged 50 or older with non-small cell lung cancer.

Comments on this clonotype: A far larger clone is a single base away, which makes a read error likely. The gene calls are TRBV7-3 and TRBJ1-1; D not certain. The CDR3 runs 13 residues. V was trimmed by 2 bases and J by 4 bases, leaving 8 bases between them. CDR1 and CDR2 (germline): SGHTA, FQGTGA. CDR3 nucleotide sequence: TGTGCCAGCAGCTTATTGTGGGGCACTGAAGCTTTCTTT. Translated, it gives CASSLLWGTEAFF.

For this clonotype: An end of the junction does not agree with germline; a read error may underlie this. V usage is TRBV6-1 and J usage is TRBJ2-3; TRBD1 agrees at 8 bases. The CDR3 runs 13 residues. The germline V gene encodes CDR1 MNHNS and CDR2 SASEGT. In DNA form, the CDR3 reads TGTGCCAGCAGTGAGCAGGGGGCAGATACGGAGTATTTT. It is translated as CASSEQGADTEYF.

This clonotype has ten or more counts. The CDR3 bases are TGCAGTGCTAACTGGGCCCCTAGCGGGGCTTTCTACGAGCAGTACTTC. Its translation: CSANWAPSGAFYEQYF. The rearrangement uses TRBV20-1 and TRBJ2-7, with 9 positions matching TRBD2. V shed 4 bases, J shed 3 bases, and the junction held 13 bases outside the gene matches. The CDR3 runs to 16 residues. Germline CDR1 reads DFQATT; CDR2 reads SNEGSKA (reference sequence).

This rearrangement joins TRBV4-3 to TRBJ1-2, with D possibly TRBD1 on 5 matching bases. Germline V gene lookup returns CDR1 LGHNA and CDR2 YSLEER. V was cut by 1 base and J by 4 bases, with 19 bases left in between. The CDR3 totals 17 residues. In nucleotides, the CDR3 is TGCGCCAGCAGCCAAGGGGTCGGCCGATTTCAGGGCTATGGCTACACCTTC. Amino acid sequence: CASSQGVGRFQGYGYTF.

There are a few counts of this clonotype. Since a much larger clone is just one base distant, this may be a read error. This chain uses TRBV7-9 with TRBJ1-1, with 9 bases matching TRBD1. CDR1 SEHNR and CDR2 FQNEAQ come from the germline V gene (reference sequence). The CDR3 extends over 15 amino acids. The CDR3, as DNA: TGTGCCGGCAGCGCCCTACCGGGACAGGGCACTGAAGCTTTCTTT. Protein sequence: CAGSALPGQGTEAFF. Using reference TRBV7-9 and TRBJ1-1 for the parts outside the CDR3, the full variable domain is DTGVSQNPRHKITKRGQNVTFRCDPISEHNRLYWYRQTLGQGPEFLTYFQNEAQLEKSRLLSDRFSAERPKGSFSTLEIQRTEQGDSAMYLCAGSALPGQGTEAFFGQGTRLTVV.

In its sample, this clonotype was seen many times. The rearrangement uses TRBV6-2 or TRBV6-3 and TRBJ1-1; no reliable D call. Per germline, CDR1 MNHEY and CDR2 SVGEGT. CDR3 size: 13 residues. The V end lost 2 bases, the J end lost 1 base, and 5 bases lay between the germline ends. CDR3 nucleotide sequence: TGTGCCAGCAGTTACCAGGAGAACACTGAAGCTTTCTTT. Translating it yields CASSYQENTEAFF.

This clonotype was seen many times. The rearrangement uses TRBV30 and TRBJ2-6; 15 bases are shared with TRBD2. Trimming removed 5 bases from V and 5 bases from J; junction bases left unmatched: 7. Germline CDR1 GTSNPN, CDR2 SVGIG (reference sequence). The CDR3 extends over 17 amino acids. The CDR3 reads CAWGGLAGGTWANVLTF. The CDR3 nucleotides read TGTGCCTGGGGAGGACTAGCGGGGGGGACGTGGGCCAACGTCCTGACTTTC.

This clonotype occurred a few times. With only one base between it and a far larger clone, this is likely a read error. This chain links TRBV6-2 or TRBV6-3 with TRBJ2-5; D gene uncertain. Germline V CDR1 and CDR2: MNHEY, SVGEGT. The CDR3 consists of 13 residues. The CDR3 DNA sequence: TGTGCCAGCAGTGCAACGTACCAAGAGAACCAGTACTTC. This gives the protein CASSATYQENQYF.

This clonotype was detected ten times or more. The V call is TRBV11-2, the J call TRBJ1-4, with D perhaps TRBD1 (5 bases). CDR1 SGHAT and CDR2 FQNNGV come from the germline V gene. The CDR3 has 13 amino acids. Trimming stripped 7 bases from V and 7 bases from J, with 13 bases between. The CDR3 nucleotides are TGTGCCAGCACCCCGGCTGGGGGTGAAAAACTGTTTTTT. Residues: CASTPAGGEKLFF.

Comments on this clonotype: This probably arose from a read error, given a far larger clone one base away. The chain uses TRBV6-2 or TRBV6-3 and TRBJ2-6; TRBD1 agrees at 8 bases. The CDR3 runs 17 residues. Germline V lookup: CDR1 MNHEY, CDR2 SVGEGT. The CDR3: CASSPGTGLSVANVLTF. CDR3 bases: TGTGCCAGCAGTCCCGGGACAGGCCTTTCTGTGGCCAACGTCCTGACTTTC.

On this clonotype: It may be a read error: a sequence one base away is much more abundant. V usage is TRBV2 and J usage is TRBJ2-1; TRBD2 agrees at 14 bases. The CDR3 loop spans 17 amino acids. Looked up from germline, CDR1 is SNHLY and CDR2 is FYNNEI. Written as DNA, the CDR3 is TGTGCCAGCAGTGCACTCGGACTAGCGGGGGGTTACAATGGGCAGTTCTTC. Encoded protein: CASSALGLAGGYNGQFF.

This clonotype came up many times. The chain is built from TRBV5-1 and TRBJ2-1; possibly TRBD1 for D (5 bases). V dropped 3 bases and J dropped 3 bases, with 16 bases sitting between them. CDR3 length: 16 residues. CDR1 is SGHRS and CDR2 is YFSETQ in the germline V gene. The CDR3 DNA reads TGCGCCAGCAGCTCCTCGACAGATCGCCTCTACAATGAGCAGTTCTTC. Amino acids: CASSSSTDRLYNEQFF.

This clonotype was detected ten times or more. J is TRBJ1-5 and V is TRBV6-5, with 7 bases fitting TRBD1. The CDR3 is made up of 15 amino acids. Germline CDR1 MNHEY, CDR2 SVGAGI. V shed 0 bases and J 7 bases; nucleotides not matched to a gene: 6. The CDR3 DNA is TGTGCCAGCAGTTACTCGAAGGGGGCCGGCCAGCCCCAGCATTTT. Its protein is CASSYSKGAGQPQHF.

This clonotype was counted at least ten times. This chain uses TRBV12-3 or TRBV12-4 with TRBJ2-1; D is uncertain. This CDR3 is built from 14 residues. Between the trimmed V and J ends, which lost 7 bases and 8 bases, there was a span of 18 bases. CDR3 protein: CASILGHNDDEQFF. As DNA, the CDR3 is TGTGCCAGCATCCTTGGCCACAACGACGATGAGCAGTTCTTC.

This clonotype was recorded many times. The chain has TRBV7-9 and TRBJ2-5, with a weak D call TRBD2 (5 bases). Trimming stripped 5 bases from V and 2 bases from J, with 12 bases between. CDR3 length: 14 residues. Germline V CDR1 and CDR2: SEHNR, FQNEAQ (reference sequence). The CDR3 DNA reads as TGTGCCAGCAGCCCTCGATCGGGGCAAGAGACCCAGTACTTC. Amino acids: CASSPRSGQETQYF.

V usage is TRBV5-4 and J usage is TRBJ2-5; 7 bases are a match to TRBD2. V dropped 4 bases and J dropped 1; count of bases not matched to a gene: 13. The CDR3 runs 17 residues. The germline V gene has CDR1 SGHNT and CDR2 YYREEE (reference sequence). The DNA for the CDR3 is TGTGCCAGCAGCCTCGCGGCTAGCGGATTTTCCCAAGAGACCCAGTACTTC. Protein: CASSLAASGFSQETQYF. The whole variable domain, filled in from reference TRBV5-4 and TRBJ2-5, reads ETGVTQSPTHLIKTRGQQVTLRCSSQSGHNTVSWYQQALGQGPQFIFQYYREEENGRGNFPPRFSGLQFPNYSSELNVNALELDDSALYLCASSLAASGFSQETQYFGPGTRLLVL.

This clonotype was counted a single time. A far larger clone is off by one base, so a read error is likely. The genes are TRBV6-4 and TRBJ2-5; possibly TRBD2 for D (6 bases). Germline V lookup: CDR1 MRHNA, CDR2 SNTAGT. The CDR3 contains 16 residues. V shed 5 bases and J shed 1 base, with 17 bases lying between them. CDR3 sequence: CASSSRSGWTQETQYF. DNA for the CDR3: TGTGCCAGCAGTTCCCGAAGCGGGTGGACCCAAGAGACCCAGTACTTC.

This clonotype was seen repeatedly, ten times or more. This sequence joins TRBV7-2 and TRBJ1-5, with 9 bases fitting TRBD1. CDR1 and CDR2 from the germline V gene are SGHTA and FQGNSA. The V and J ends lost 3 bases and 7 bases, in that order; junction bases with no gene match: 4. This CDR3 contains 14 residues. Here the CDR3 reads CASSLGQGGQPQHF. The CDR3 region has the DNA TGTGCCAGCAGCTTGGGACAGGGAGGGCAGCCCCAGCATTTT.

As for this clonotype: This is likely an artifact of a read error, given a far larger clone one base away. V usage is TRBV19 and J usage is TRBJ2-5; D might be TRBD1 (5 bases). The J call is in doubt because the DNA end fits TRBJ2-1 better. CDR1 LNHDA and CDR2 SQIVND come from the germline V gene (reference sequence). The CDR3 contains 14 residues. CDR3 in amino acids: CASSYSHRGNEQFF. The DNA of the CDR3 is TGTGCCAGTAGCTACTCCCATAGGGGAAATGAGCAGTTCTTC.

The genes are TRBV13 and TRBJ1-2; a weak D match, TRBD1 (5 bases). The CDR3 consists of 15 residues. CDR1 is PRHDT and CDR2 is FYEKMQ in the germline V gene (reference sequence). The germline V and J ends were trimmed by 0 bases and 6 bases, with 14 bases remaining between them. The CDR3 DNA sequence: TGTGCCAGCAGCTTAGGCCTTGGGGGGGAGGATGGCTACACCTTC. Translation: CASSLGLGGEDGYTF.

This clonotype occurred many times. The chain combines TRBV3-1 with TRBJ1-6; D is perhaps TRBD1 (6 bases). The ends were cut back, 3 bases at V and 2 bases at J, with 8 bases in the middle. CDR1 and CDR2 from the germline V gene are LGHDT and YNNKEL (reference sequence). The CDR3 has 15 amino acids. The CDR3 is CASSQGATYNSPLHF. CDR3 DNA sequence: TGTGCCAGCAGCCAGGGGGCCACCTATAATTCACCCCTCCACTTT.

As regards this clonotype: A read error may be the cause here, since a much bigger clone is one base away. The rearrangement uses TRBV7-6 and TRBJ1-5, with D uncertain. V lost 1 base and J 9 bases, leaving 7 bases between the germline ends. Germline loops: CDR1 SGHVS, CDR2 FNYEAQ. CDR3 length: 12 amino acids. The CDR3: CASSLGSVPQHF. CDR3 bases: TGTGCCAGCAGCTTAGGCTCTGTGCCCCAGCATTTT.

This clonotype was observed many times. The chain combines TRBV3-1 with TRBJ1-4; TRBD1 might be the D (6 bases). The CDR3 has 14 residues. Germline assignment: CDR1 LGHDT and CDR2 YNNKEL (reference sequence). V was cut by 2 bases and J by 6 bases, with 10 bases left in between. The CDR3, as DNA: TGTGCCAGCAGCCAATCCGGGACACATGAAAAACTGTTTTTT. Its translation is CASSQSGTHEKLFF. Filled out from reference TRBV3-1 and TRBJ1-4, the complete variable domain reads DTAVSQTPKYLVTQMGNDKSIKCEQNLGHDTMYWYKQDSKKFLKIMFSYNNKELIINETVPNRFSPKSPDKAHLNLHINSLELGDSAVYFCASSQSGTHEKLFFGSGTQLSVL.

In its sample, this clonotype was seen many times. The genes are TRBV19 and TRBJ1-1; 7 nucleotides line up with TRBD1. V lost 4 bases, J lost 0 bases, and 2 bases stayed unmatched. Germline loops: CDR1 LNHDA, CDR2 SQIVND (reference sequence). This CDR3 is built from 14 residues. The CDR3: CASSTGQLNTEAFF. The CDR3 nucleotides are TGTGCCAGTAGTACGGGACAGTTGAACACTGAAGCTTTCTTT.

This clonotype was seen a few times. This may come from a read error, since a much larger clone is one base off. This chain links TRBV28 with TRBJ1-1; D not certain. The CDR3 covers 14 residues. Germline V gene lookup returns CDR1 MDHEN and CDR2 SYDVKM. V dropped 5 bases and J dropped 4 bases, with 14 bases sitting between them. CDR3: CASSPPLWSTEAFF. In DNA, the CDR3 is TGTGCCAGCAGTCCCCCCCTTTGGAGCACTGAAGCTTTCTTT.

The chain links TRBV20-1 to TRBJ2-4, with D possibly being TRBD2 (6 bases). This CDR3 spans 16 amino acids. CDR1 is DFQATT, CDR2 SNEGSKA, per germline (reference sequence). The V end was cut by 1 base, the J end by 8 bases, with 21 bases between. The CDR3 here is CSARGLSKMGGDIQYF. CDR3 sequence (DNA): TGCAGTGCTAGAGGGTTGTCCAAAATGGGCGGGGACATTCAGTACTTC.

Only a few counts were recorded for this clonotype. A much larger clone lies a single base off, so this may be a read error. The rearrangement joins TRBV2 to TRBJ1-4; maybe TRBD1 (6 bases). Germline V CDR1 and CDR2: SNHLY, FYNNEI. Trimming removed 6 bases from V and 7 bases from J, with 18 bases in between. The CDR3 is made up of 15 amino acids. The CDR3 is CASRASGVFGEKLFF. The DNA for the CDR3 is TGTGCCAGCAGGGCTTCAGGGGTCTTTGGTGAAAAACTGTTTTTT.

This clonotype has a count of ten or more. The V and J genes are TRBV7-3 and TRBJ2-1, with D possibly being TRBD1 or TRBD2 (6 bases each). CDR3 length equals 14 residues. CDR1 and CDR2 (germline): SGHTA, FQGTGA. Trimming removed 1 base from V and 8 bases from J, with 12 bases in between. The chain's CDR3 is CASSLKGGRHEQFF. The CDR3 nucleotides are TGTGCCAGCAGCTTAAAGGGGGGCCGGCATGAGCAGTTCTTC.

This clonotype was seen ten or more times. Here the CDR3 DNA reads TGCAGTGCTAGAGAGCCAGGCCCCAATCAGCCCCAGCATTTT. This sequence encodes CSAREPGPNQPQHF. V and J are TRBV20-1 and TRBJ1-5, with D hard to call. Looked up from germline, CDR1 is DFQATT and CDR2 is SNEGSKA (reference sequence). V lost 0 bases and J 3 bases, leaving 9 bases between the germline ends. The length of the CDR3 is 14 residues.